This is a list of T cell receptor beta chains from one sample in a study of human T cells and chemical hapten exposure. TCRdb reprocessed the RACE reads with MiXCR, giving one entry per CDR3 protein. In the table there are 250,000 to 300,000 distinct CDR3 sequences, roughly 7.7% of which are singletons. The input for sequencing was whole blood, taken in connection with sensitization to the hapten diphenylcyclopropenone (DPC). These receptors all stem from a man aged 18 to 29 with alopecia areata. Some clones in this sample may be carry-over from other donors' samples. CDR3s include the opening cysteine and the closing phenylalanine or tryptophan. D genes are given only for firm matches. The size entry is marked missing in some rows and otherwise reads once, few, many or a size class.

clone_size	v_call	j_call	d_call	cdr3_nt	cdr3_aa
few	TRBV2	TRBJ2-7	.	TGTGCCAGCAGTGAAGCGGGTTTGCGCTCCTACGAGCAGTACTTC	CASSEAGLRSYEQYF
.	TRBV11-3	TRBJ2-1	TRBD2	TGTGCCAGCAGCCAACGGACTAGCGGACTCTACAATGAGCAGTTCTTC	CASSQRTSGLYNEQFF
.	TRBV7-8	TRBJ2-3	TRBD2	TGTGCCAGCAGCTTACGGGTAGCGGGGGCAACAGATACGCAGTATTTT	CASSLRVAGATDTQYF
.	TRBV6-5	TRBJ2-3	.	TGTGCCAGCAGTTACGACAGTTCTAGCACAGATACGCAGTATTTT	CASSYDSSSTDTQYF
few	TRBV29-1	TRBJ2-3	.	TGCAGCGTTAATCAGGGGATGCCCATCAGGGATACGCAGTATTTT	CSVNQGMPIRDTQYF
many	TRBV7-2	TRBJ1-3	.	TGTGCCAGCAGCTTAGATGGGGGGGGCTCAGGAAACACCATATATTTT	CASSLDGGGSGNTIYF
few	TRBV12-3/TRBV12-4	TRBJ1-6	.	TGTGCCAGCGTATTCACCGATGGGGGGGACTATAATTCACCCCTCCACTTT	CASVFTDGGDYNSPLHF
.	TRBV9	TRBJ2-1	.	TGTGCCAGCAGCGTTCCGGGGACTCCAGACAATGAGCAGTTCTTC	CASSVPGTPDNEQFF
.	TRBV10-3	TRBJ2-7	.	TGTGCCATCAGTGGGTCCCCCTACGAGCAGTACTTC	CAISGSPYEQYF
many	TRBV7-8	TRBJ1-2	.	TGTGCCAGCAGCTTAAATAATGCGGCCTATGGCTACACCTTC	CASSLNNAAYGYTF
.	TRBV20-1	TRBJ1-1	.	TGCAGTACCGGGAGGGGTGCAGAGAACACTGAAGCTTTCTTT	CSTGRGAENTEAFF
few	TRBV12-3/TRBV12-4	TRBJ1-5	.	TGTGCCAGCAGTTTATACGGGTCTCAGCCCCAGCATTTT	CASSLYGSQPQHF
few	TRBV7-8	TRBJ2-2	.	TGTGCCAGCAGCTTATCGGGGTTCACCGGGGAGCTGTTTTTT	CASSLSGFTGELFF
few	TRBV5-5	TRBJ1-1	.	TGTGCCAGCGGCTCATTGACGGGACCTATGAACACTGAAGCTTTCTTT	CASGSLTGPMNTEAFF
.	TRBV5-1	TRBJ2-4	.	TGCGCCAGCAGCCCAGGGGAAGTCGCAAACATTCAGTACTTC	CASSPGEVANIQYF
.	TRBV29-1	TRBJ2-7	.	TGCAGCGGTGGGGCCTCATACTACGAGCAGTACTTC	CSGGASYYEQYF
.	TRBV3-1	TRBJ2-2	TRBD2	TGTGCCAGCAGCCAAGATGCTAGCGGTGGTACCGGGGAGCTGTTTTTT	CASSQDASGGTGELFF
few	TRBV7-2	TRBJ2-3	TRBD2	TGTGCCAGCAGCTTAATCTTCGGGGGGACAGATACGCAGTATTTT	CASSLIFGGTDTQYF
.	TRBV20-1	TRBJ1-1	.	TGCAGTGCTAGAGTGAAACCCGGGACGATGAACACTGAAGCTTTCTTT	CSARVKPGTMNTEAFF
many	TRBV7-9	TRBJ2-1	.	TGTGCCAGCAGCTTAGGGGCAGGGTACAATGAGCAGTTCTTC	CASSLGAGYNEQFF
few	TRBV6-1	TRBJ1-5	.	TGTGCCAGCAGCCTCTTATCGGACAGCCGATATCAGCCCCAGCATTTT	CASSLLSDSRYQPQHF
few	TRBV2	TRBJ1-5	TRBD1	TGTGCCAGCAGCCCTCCTCGGGACAGTCGCCAGCCCCAGCATTTT	CASSPPRDSRQPQHF
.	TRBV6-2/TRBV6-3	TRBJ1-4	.	TGTGCCAGCAGAGGTCTATTCCCTATTAATGAAAAACTGTTTTTT	CASRGLFPINEKLFF
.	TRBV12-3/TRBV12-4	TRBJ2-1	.	TGTGCCAGCAGTCGTAGGGACGCCAGCTCCTACAATGAGCAGTTCTTC	CASSRRDASSYNEQFF